The 25 T cell receptor beta chains below all came from one sample that was sequenced in a study of blood T cells in healthy people across ages. A second about 6 to 12 cycle PCR used barcoded and J-beta primers. TCRdb re-analysed the 5' RACE reads in MiXCR, keeping a single row per CDR3 protein. The repertoire holds about 1,500,000 distinct CDR3 sequences, with about 30% as singletons. Sequencing was performed on blood. Source of these receptors: a woman in her 30s in good health.

J is TRBJ2-1 and V is TRBV9; D is perhaps TRBD1 (6 bases). This CDR3 has 13 amino acids. Trimming shortened V by 3 bases and J by 7 bases, and 11 bases separated the two germline ends. Germline values: CDR1 SGDLS, CDR2 YYNGEE. CDR3: CASSGGHTNEQFF. The CDR3 DNA follows: TGTGCCAGCAGCGGGGGACACACGAATGAGCAGTTCTTC.

The chain employs TRBV29-1 and TRBJ2-2; D is possibly TRBD2 (6 bases). This CDR3 is 16 amino acids long. V lost 6 bases, J lost 0 bases, and 17 bases lay in between. Germline V CDR1 and CDR2: SQVTM, ANQGSEA. CDR3 residues: CSVPRPGAANTGELFF. In nucleotides, the CDR3 is TGCAGCGTCCCCAGACCGGGAGCAGCGAACACCGGGGAGCTGTTTTTT.

The chain is built from TRBV7-2 and TRBJ2-7; D gene uncertain. Germline CDR1 is SGHTA and CDR2 is FQGNSA. The length of the CDR3 is 15 residues. Trimming stripped 1 base from V and 5 bases from J, with 15 bases between. CDR3 sequence (DNA): TGTGCCAGCAGCTTAGGGCCCGCCAGGTCCGACGAGCAGTACTTC. This codes for CASSLGPARSDEQYF.

A remark on this clonotype: This CDR3 fails to terminate in the conserved phenylalanine or tryptophan, so it likely reflects a read error. The chain links TRBV7-9 to TRBJ1-1, with no clear D. The germline CDR1 and CDR2 sequences are SEHNR and FQNEAQ (reference sequence). V was pared by 3 bases and J by 0 bases, with 2 bases between. The CDR3 consists of 12 residues. The CDR3 protein is CASSFVNTEAFL. Written as DNA, the CDR3 is TGTGCCAGCAGCTTTGTGAACACTGAAGCTTTCTTA.

This clonotype was counted between two and nine times. V gene TRBV5-1 combines with J gene TRBJ1-1, with 7 nucleotides matching TRBD1. The junction had 7 bases not matched to a gene; V was cut back by 6 bases and J by 5 bases. CDR3 length equals 13 residues. The germline gives CDR1 SGHRS, CDR2 YFSETQ. The CDR3 region is CASTSGGLTEAFF. Written as DNA, the CDR3 is TGCGCCAGCACCTCAGGGGGACTAACTGAAGCTTTCTTT.

To note about this clonotype: Sequence at one end of the junction differs from germline and may be a read error. This chain uses TRBV5-1 with TRBJ2-3, with 10 bases matching TRBD2. Germline V CDR1 and CDR2: SGHRS, YFSETQ. CDR3 length: 17 residues. The CDR3 protein is CAGSRHTSGKSTDTQYF. The CDR3 nucleotides are TGCGCCGGCAGTCGACACACTAGCGGGAAGAGCACAGATACGCAGTATTTT.

This clonotype was counted many times. This chain connects TRBV10-2 to TRBJ2-7; D is possibly TRBD2 (5 bases). The ends were cut back, 8 bases at V and 3 bases at J, with 14 bases in the middle. The germline gives CDR1 WSHSY, CDR2 SAAADI. The CDR3 has 13 residues. The CDR3 here is CASSVREFYEQYF. CDR3 coding DNA: TGCGCCAGCTCGGTTCGGGAATTCTACGAGCAGTACTTC.

As concerns this clonotype: One end of the junction does not line up with germline, which may come from a read error. The rearrangement joins TRBV6-2 or TRBV6-3 to TRBJ1-2, with D hard to call. There are 14 residues in the CDR3. Per the germline V gene, CDR1 is MNHEY and CDR2 is SVGEGT. The CDR3 sequence: CANSSLGVGYGYTF. The CDR3, as DNA: TGTGCCAACAGTTCATTGGGAGTCGGCTATGGCTACACCTTC.

This clonotype has only a few counts. Relative to the germline gene, one junction end is altered; a read error may explain this. The chain joins TRBV7-3 to TRBJ1-4, with TRBD1 matching 8 bases. Germline values: CDR1 SGHTA, CDR2 FQGTGA. The length of the CDR3 is 14 residues. The CDR3 is CVSSLTGAPEKLFF. In nucleotides, the CDR3 is TGTGTCAGCAGTTTGACAGGGGCCCCTGAAAAACTGTTTTTT.

This clonotype was detected many times. This rearrangement joins TRBV29-1 to TRBJ2-5; possibly TRBD1 or TRBD2 for D (5 bases each). The V gene's germline CDR1 is SQVTM and CDR2 ANQGSEA. This CDR3 is built from 13 residues. V was shortened by 3 bases and J by 0 bases, with 8 bases between the two germline ends. CDR3 DNA sequence: TGCAGCGTTGATGAGGGGTACCAAGAGACCCAGTACTTC. This codes for CSVDEGYQETQYF.

This sequence joins TRBV3-1 and TRBJ2-5; TRBD2 matches 10 bases. J lost 3 bases, V lost 4 bases, and 5 bases had no gene match. The CDR3 covers 15 residues. Germline CDR1 is LGHDT and CDR2 is YNNKEL (reference sequence). The DNA of the CDR3 is TGTGCCAGCAGCCCGTTAGCGGGAGGTAAAGAGACCCAGTACTTC. As protein: CASSPLAGGKETQYF.

This clonotype was detected only once. V is TRBV11-2 and J is TRBJ1-2, with D hard to call. The CDR3 sequence is 13 residues long. From germline, CDR1 is SGHAT and CDR2 FQNNGV. V was shortened by 2 bases and J by 2 bases, with 6 bases between the two germline ends. CDR3 coding DNA: TGTGCCAGCAGCTTATTCAGGAACTATGGCTACACCTTC. This translates into CASSLFRNYGYTF.

V and J are TRBV5-1 and TRBJ2-1, with TRBD1 identical over 8 bases. Germline CDR1 is SGHRS and CDR2 is YFSETQ. V was pared by 5 bases and J by 6 bases, with 16 bases of the junction left unmatched. This CDR3 is built from 17 residues. Here the CDR3 reads CASRTRQGKNNPNEQFF. CDR3 coding DNA: TGCGCCAGCAGGACTAGACAGGGGAAAAATAATCCCAATGAGCAGTTCTTC.

This rearrangement joins TRBV10-3 to TRBJ1-5; 11 nucleotides agree with TRBD1. The CDR3 spans 17 residues. Losses at the gene ends were 3 bases for V and 5 bases for J; bases not matched to a gene: 9. The V gene's germline CDR1 is ENHRY and CDR2 SYGVKD. The CDR3 nucleotides read TGTGCCATCAGTGACCCCCGGACAGGGGGCAGGGATCAGCCCCAGCATTTT. The encoded protein is CAISDPRTGGRDQPQHF.

The chain uses TRBV12-3 or TRBV12-4 and TRBJ2-2; 8 bases fit TRBD1. V lost 5 bases to trimming and J lost 6 bases; unmatched junction nucleotides: 11. The CDR3 covers 16 residues. The CDR3: CASSPLDRVGAGELFF. The DNA of the CDR3 is TGTGCCAGCAGTCCTTTGGACAGGGTCGGGGCCGGGGAGCTGTTTTTT.

This clonotype was counted many times. The CDR3 bases are TGTGCCAGCAGTCCGAGACCGGGGGGGGACATTCAGTACTTC. Residues: CASSPRPGGDIQYF. This rearrangement joins TRBV27 to TRBJ2-4; 8 bases fit TRBD2. CDR1 and CDR2 from the germline V gene are MNHEY and SMNVEV (reference sequence). With V trimmed by 5 bases and J by 8 bases, 8 bases remained unmatched. This CDR3 has 14 amino acids.

The table lists this clonotype with many counts. The rearrangement links TRBV15 to TRBJ2-1, with D possibly being TRBD2 (6 bases). The CDR3 length is 12 residues. With 8 bases removed from V and 9 bases from J, the gap between germline ends came to 14 bases. The germline gives CDR1 LNHNV, CDR2 YYDKDF (reference sequence). For the CDR3, the DNA is TGTGCCACCCGCGGGACCCACGGTGAGCAGTTCTTC. This gives the protein CATRGTHGEQFF. Using reference TRBV15 and TRBJ2-1 for the parts outside the CDR3, the full variable domain is DAMVIQNPRYQVTQFGKPVTLSCSQTLNHNVMYWYQQKSSQAPKLLFHYYDKDFNNEADTPDNFQSRRPNTSFCFLDIRSPGLGDTAMYLCATRGTHGEQFFGPGTRLTVL.

This clonotype was detected only a few times. The chain couples TRBV5-1 to TRBJ2-1; 7 positions agree with TRBD2. Unmatched junction bases numbered 13, after V lost 4 bases and J lost 9 bases. This CDR3 contains 15 residues. The germline V gene encodes CDR1 SGHRS and CDR2 YFSETQ. CDR3 residues: CASSGRDAGRGEQFF. CDR3 nucleotides: TGCGCCAGCAGCGGGAGGGACGCAGGGCGGGGTGAGCAGTTCTTC.

The chain combines TRBV6-1 with TRBJ2-3; 11 bases match TRBD2. CDR3 length equals 17 residues. Trimming took 3 bases from V and 5 from J; bases not matched to a gene: 10. Germline V gene lookup returns CDR1 MNHNS and CDR2 SASEGT. The CDR3 sequence is CASSDLLIAGGQDTQYF. CDR3 nucleotides: TGTGCCAGCAGTGACCTACTGATAGCGGGGGGGCAAGATACGCAGTATTTT.

The chain employs TRBV12-3 or TRBV12-4 and TRBJ1-6; D uncertain. With 0 bases removed from V and 5 bases from J, the gap between germline ends came to 8 bases. The CDR3 loop spans 15 amino acids. The CDR3 DNA sequence: TGTGCCAGCAGTTTAGCAGGGTGGAATAATTCACCCCTCCACTTT. It codes for CASSLAGWNNSPLHF.

This clonotype was counted only a few times. This chain connects TRBV5-6 to TRBJ2-7, with D uncertain. V was pared by 3 bases and J by 2 bases, with 9 bases between. The CDR3 length is 13 residues. Germline V CDR1 and CDR2: SGHDT, YYEEEE. The CDR3 loop is CASSYGRAYEQYF. The CDR3 DNA sequence: TGTGCCAGCAGCTATGGACGGGCCTACGAGCAGTACTTC.

This clonotype has ten or more counts. The rearrangement joins TRBV10-3 to TRBJ2-1; D perhaps matches TRBD2 (6 bases). This CDR3 has 17 amino acids. V shed 0 bases and J shed 5 bases, with 17 bases lying between them. Germline V gene lookup returns CDR1 ENHRY and CDR2 SYGVKD. CDR3 region: CAISESGTPLPDNEQFF. The CDR3 DNA reads TGTGCCATCAGTGAGTCTGGGACTCCCCTACCAGACAATGAGCAGTTCTTC.

Only a few counts were recorded for this clonotype. The chain joins TRBV12-3 or TRBV12-4 to TRBJ1-5; TRBD1 aligns across 10 bases. Germline trimming cut 5 bases from V and 4 bases from J; bases unmatched to any gene: 5. The CDR3 totals 15 residues. The CDR3 sequence: CASSAMGQGNQPQHF. In DNA, the CDR3 is TGTGCCAGCAGTGCCATGGGACAGGGGAATCAGCCCCAGCATTTT.

A few counts support this clonotype. The gene calls are TRBV3-1 and TRBJ2-1, with 7 bases aligning to TRBD2. Germline CDR1 and CDR2: LGHDT and YNNKEL (reference sequence). The CDR3 has 14 amino acids. V lost 4 bases, J lost 8 bases, and 8 bases stayed unmatched. CDR3 loop: CASSPETSRDEQFF. CDR3 DNA: TGTGCCAGCAGCCCCGAGACTAGCCGCGATGAGCAGTTCTTC.

The chain is built from TRBV12-3 or TRBV12-4 and TRBJ2-7; no firm D call. The V end was cut by 4 bases, the J end by 2 bases, with 12 bases between. This CDR3 spans 14 amino acids. The CDR3 loop reads CASSWLLTPYEQYF. CDR3 nucleotide sequence: TGTGCCAGCAGTTGGTTACTTACACCCTACGAGCAGTACTTC.